A selection of T cell receptor beta chains follows, all from one sample in a study of early T cells in non-severe SARS-CoV-2 infection. TCRdb called the 5' RACE reads again in MiXCR, with one record for every CDR3 protein. The sample has about 72,000 distinct CDR3 sequences; 10% are singletons. Sequencing used whole blood, obtained at baseline. Receptors originate from an adult who was a healthcare worker with PCR-confirmed SARS-CoV-2 infection or an uninfected control (not recorded which). CDR3s include the opening cysteine and the closing phenylalanine or tryptophan. Each record gives: J gene, D gene, CDR3 length, V gene, clone size, CDR3 DNA, CDR3 protein. The D gene is left open where the match is weak. Not every row has a clone size; where given, it reads once, few, many or a size class.

TRBJ1-5,-,13,TRBV12-5,-,TGTGCTAGTGGTTTGTCAGGGGTACAGCCCCAGCATTTT,CASGLSGVQPQHF
TRBJ2-3,TRBD1,17,TRBV7-3,few,TGTGCCAGCAGCTTAGGTTGGGGGACAGGAGGCACAGATACGCAGTATTTT,CASSLGWGTGGTDTQYF
TRBJ2-3,TRBD1,15,TRBV7-2,-,TGTGCCAGCAGTAGAGGACAGGGGGGAGGAGATACGCAGTATTTT,CASSRGQGGGDTQYF
TRBJ2-3,-,14,TRBV7-3,many,TGTGCCAGCAGCTCCGGAGGCGACACAGATACGCAGTATTTT,CASSSGGDTDTQYF
TRBJ1-2,-,13,TRBV7-9,few,TGTGCCAGCAGCTCGCCCCTACCGGGAGGCTACACCTTC,CASSSPLPGGYTF
TRBJ2-1,TRBD1,15,TRBV19,few,TGTGCCAGTAGTATAGGGGACAGCTCCTACAATGAGCAGTTCTTC,CASSIGDSSYNEQFF
TRBJ2-3,TRBD1,18,TRBV10-3,few,TGTGCCATCAGTGAGCGCCTCCCGGGACAGGGTGGGACAGATACGCAGTATTTT,CAISERLPGQGGTDTQYF
TRBJ1-1,-,15,TRBV5-1,few,TGCGCCAGCACCAGGGCCGCTGATATGAACACTGAAGCTTTCTTT,CASTRAADMNTEAFF
TRBJ1-3,-,15,TRBV5-8,many,TGTGCCAGCAGCTTGGGGGCTAGCTCTGGAAACACCATATATTTT,CASSLGASSGNTIYF
TRBJ2-2,TRBD2,17,TRBV10-3,many,TGTGCCATCACTGGACTAGCGGGGGGGCAAGGCACCGGGGAGCTGTTTTTT,CAITGLAGGQGTGELFF
TRBJ1-1,-,12,TRBV7-9,-,TGTGCCAGCAGCGCCCGGAATACTGAAGCTTTCTTT,CASSARNTEAFF
TRBJ2-7,-,15,TRBV4-1,many,TGCGCCAGCAGCCCCCCTTTGGGGGGAGCCTACGAGCAGTACTTC,CASSPPLGGAYEQYF
TRBJ2-3,TRBD2,17,TRBV7-9,few,TGTGCCAGCAGCTTAGTTAGCGGTGGGGCTAGCGGAGATACGCAGTATTTT,CASSLVSGGASGDTQYF
TRBJ2-3,-,18,TRBV3-1,many,TGTGCCAGCAGCCCCCCATCGAGGGGACGTTTTAGCACAGATACGCAGTATTTT,CASSPPSRGRFSTDTQYF
TRBJ1-2,-,11,TRBV6-2/TRBV6-3,-,TGTGCCAGCAGCCTAAACTATGGCTACACCTTC,CASSLNYGYTF
TRBJ1-1,-,13,TRBV20-1,few,TGCAGTGCTAGAGAAGGGGGTCCCACTGAAGCTTTCTTT,CSAREGGPTEAFF
TRBJ1-4,-,15,TRBV6-5,many,TGTGCCAGCAGTTACTCGATCAGGTTAGGGGAAAAACTGTTTTTT,CASSYSIRLGEKLFF